Listed here are 13 T cell receptor beta chains from one sample, sequenced in a study of Graves' ophthalmopathy and Graves' hyperthyroidism. As the template, RNA transcripts were used to amplify TCR beta CDR3 regions. In the first round, RT-PCR was carried out with HTBI primers, and a multiplex PCR formed the second round. Each CDR3 protein gets one entry after TCRdb re-called the multiplex PCR reads with MiXCR. The sample includes about 550,000 distinct CDR3 sequences, roughly 39% of them seen just once. The sequenced sample consisted of peripheral blood or thyroid tissue (not recorded which). The origin of the receptors is an adult man with Graves' hyperthyroidism.

This clonotype showed up many times. The rearrangement joins TRBV2 to TRBJ1-2; possible D gene TRBD1, 5 bases. Trimming shortened V by 8 bases and J by 4 bases, and 17 bases separated the two germline ends. Germline V gene sequence: CDR1 SNHLY, CDR2 FYNNEI. The length of the CDR3 is 14 residues. CDR3 loop: CASPVGGLGYGYTF. The CDR3 coding sequence is TGTGCCAGCCCCGTCGGGGGTCTGGGCTATGGCTACACCTTC. Full variable domain (outside the CDR3, taken from reference TRBV2 and TRBJ1-2): EPEVTQTPSHQVTQMGQEVILRCVPISNHLYFYWYRQILGQKVEFLVSFYNNEISEKSEIFDDQFSVERPDGSNFTLKIRSTKLEDSAMYFCASPVGGLGYGYTFGSGTRLTVV.

This clonotype was detected only once. The chain recombines TRBV2 with TRBJ1-1; D gene uncertain. Germline CDR1 and CDR2: SNHLY and FYNNEI. This CDR3 comprises 16 residues. Trimming cost V 4 bases and J 3 bases, with 18 bases left between them. CDR3 sequence: CASSVSANYGYTEAFF. CDR3 in DNA: TGTGCCAGCAGTGTATCAGCTAACTATGGCTACACTGAAGCTTTCTTT.

This clonotype showed up just once. V usage is TRBV2 and J usage is TRBJ1-3; 9 nucleotides agree with TRBD1. The CDR3 extends over 17 amino acids. Losses at the gene ends were 8 bases for V and 0 bases for J; bases not matched to a gene: 11. Germline CDR1 reads SNHLY; CDR2 reads FYNNEI. The CDR3 protein is CASSLTGTGISGNTIYF. The CDR3 nucleotides are TGTGCCAGCTCACTAACCGGGACAGGGATCTCTGGAAACACCATATATTTT. Using reference TRBV2 and TRBJ1-3 for the parts outside the CDR3, the full variable domain is EPEVTQTPSHQVTQMGQEVILRCVPISNHLYFYWYRQILGQKVEFLVSFYNNEISEKSEIFDDQFSVERPDGSNFTLKIRSTKLEDSAMYFCASSLTGTGISGNTIYFGEGSWLTVV.

The rearrangement uses TRBV25-1 and TRBJ2-7; TRBD2 matches at 9 bases. The better agreement between TRBJ2-1 and the DNA end casts doubt on the J call. Per the germline V gene, CDR1 is MGHDK and CDR2 is SYGVNS. The CDR3 runs to 15 residues. CDR3 in amino acids: CASSERGGAVNEQFF. The CDR3 DNA is TGTGCCAGCAGTGAACGCGGGGGGGCCGTCAATGAGCAGTTCTTC.

This clonotype was detected only a few times. The V gene is TRBV5-6, the J gene TRBJ2-7; D is unresolved. V was pared by 2 bases and J by 2 bases, with 8 bases between. Per germline, CDR1 SGHDT and CDR2 YYEEEE. The CDR3 has 13 residues. CDR3 residues: CASSFTSTYEQYF. In DNA form, the CDR3 reads TGTGCCAGCAGCTTTACGTCAACCTACGAGCAGTACTTC.

At least ten counts were recorded for this clonotype. The rearrangement uses TRBV29-1 and TRBJ1-2; D is possibly TRBD1 (5 bases). Deletions cut 4 bases from V and 4 bases from J, with 10 bases between. CDR3 length: 12 residues. The V gene's germline CDR1 is SQVTM and CDR2 ANQGSEA. DNA for the CDR3: TGCAGCGTTGCAGGGTTCGCCTATGGCTACACCTTC. This encodes CSVAGFAYGYTF.

This clonotype was detected a few times. The V gene is TRBV9, the J gene TRBJ2-2; unclear D gene. This CDR3 spans 14 amino acids. V dropped 0 bases and J dropped 5 bases, with 8 bases sitting between them. CDR1 is SGDLS, CDR2 YYNGEE, per germline. The CDR3 nucleotides read TGTGCCAGCAGCGTAGATGCTGGGACCGGGGAGCTGTTTTTT. Its translation is CASSVDAGTGELFF.

This clonotype has only a few counts. The V and J genes are TRBV7-2 and TRBJ2-4; the D is unclear. V lost 1 base and J lost 7, with 17 bases in between. The CDR3 length is 16 residues. Germline V CDR1 and CDR2: SGHTA, FQGNSA. CDR3 DNA: TGTGCCAGCAGCTTAGATGTGTGGTGGCAGATTAACATTCAGTACTTC. Protein: CASSLDVWWQINIQYF.

This clonotype was seen ten or more times. V and J are TRBV7-2 and TRBJ2-7; 9 nucleotides align to TRBD2. V gave up 0 bases and J gave up 3 bases; unmatched junction bases: 6. The germline V gene has CDR1 SGHTA and CDR2 FQGNSA. The CDR3 totals 16 residues. Written as DNA, the CDR3 is TGTGCCAGCAGCTTAGCCGCGGGGGGGGTCGGCTACGAGCAGTACTTC. Encoded protein: CASSLAAGGVGYEQYF.

The gene calls are TRBV7-9 and TRBJ2-1, with TRBD2 as a possible D gene (6 bases). This CDR3 is 17 amino acids long. The V end lost 1 base, the J end lost 0 bases, and 13 bases lay between the germline ends. Germline CDR1 is SEHNR and CDR2 is FQNEAQ (reference sequence). CDR3 nucleotide sequence: TGTGCCAGCAGCTTAGGTTGGGGGGAAATCTCCTACAATGAGCAGTTCTTC. Protein: CASSLGWGEISYNEQFF.

The chain uses TRBV7-6 and TRBJ2-6, with TRBD1 matching over 10 bases. J lost 0 bases, V lost 5 bases, and 4 bases had no gene match. This CDR3 has 17 residues. The germline gives CDR1 SGHVS, CDR2 FNYEAQ. CDR3 amino acids: CASSPTGGGSGANVLTF. The CDR3 DNA follows: TGTGCCAGCAGCCCGACAGGGGGCGGCTCTGGGGCCAACGTCCTGACTTTC. Supplemented by reference TRBV7-6 and TRBJ2-6, the full variable domain reads GAGVSQSPRYKVTKRGQDVALRCDPISGHVSLYWYRQALGQGPEFLTYFNYEAQQDKSGLPNDRFSAERPEGSISTLTIQRTEQRDSAMYRCASSPTGGGSGANVLTFGAGSRLTVL.

The table lists this clonotype with many counts. V is TRBV10-3 and J is TRBJ1-2, with D unresolved. V lost 2 bases to trimming and J lost 4 bases, with 14 bases between them. This CDR3 region has 15 residues. Germline assignment: CDR1 ENHRY and CDR2 SYGVKD. Here the CDR3 DNA reads TGTGCCATCAGTGAGACAGCGACGCGAGGCTATGGCTACACCTTC. Translated: CAISETATRGYGYTF.

This clonotype was detected a few times. This chain joins TRBV6-5 and TRBJ1-1; D possibly corresponds to TRBD1 (6 bases). Trimming shortened V by 4 bases and J by 1 base, and 10 bases separated the two germline ends. The CDR3 is 14 amino acids. In germline, CDR1 is MNHEY, CDR2 SVGAGI. The CDR3 bases are TGTGCCAGCAGTTCTAGGGACACGAACACTGAAGCTTTCTTT. Encoded protein: CASSSRDTNTEAFF.